Presented here are 7 T cell receptor beta chains from one specimen sequenced in a study of blood T cells in healthy people across ages. Using a J-beta primer mix together with a sample-barcoded 5' primer, a second PCR was run for roughly 6 to 11 cycles. TCRdb redid the calling of the 5' RACE reads with MiXCR, one entry per CDR3 protein. The sample holds 1 million or so distinct CDR3 sequences, 35% to 55% seen once. Sequenced material: blood. The receptors were sampled from a woman in her fifties or sixties in good health.

The chain is built from TRBV27 and TRBJ2-3, with TRBD1 identical over 7 bases. CDR1 is MNHEY and CDR2 is SMNVEV in the germline V gene (reference sequence). The CDR3 extends over 13 amino acids. The V gene end was trimmed by 5 bases and the J gene end by 10 bases; junction bases not matched to a gene: 9. CDR3 bases: TGTGCCAGCAGTGGGACAGCTTACGATTCGCAGTATTTT. Translation: CASSGTAYDSQYF.

The chain links TRBV20-1 to TRBJ1-1; D is perhaps TRBD1 (5 bases). The CDR3 is 13 residues long. V gave up 6 bases and J gave up 4 bases, with 15 bases separating them. Per the germline V gene, CDR1 is DFQATT and CDR2 is SNEGSKA (reference sequence). This chain's CDR3 is CSARTRVRTEAFF. CDR3 bases: TGCAGTGCACGGACAAGGGTTCGCACTGAAGCTTTCTTT.

This clonotype was counted a few times. In nucleotides, the CDR3 is TGTGCCAGCAGTGAAGGACAGGAAACCGTTAATGAAAAACTGTTTTTT. Translation: CASSEGQETVNEKLFF. The V gene is TRBV2, the J gene TRBJ1-4; a possible D gene is TRBD1 (6 bases). CDR1 and CDR2 from the germline V gene are SNHLY and FYNNEI. The germline V and J ends were trimmed by 1 base and 4 bases, with 13 bases remaining between them. The CDR3 covers 16 residues.

There are a few counts of this clonotype. This rearrangement joins TRBV12-3 or TRBV12-4 to TRBJ2-5; tentative D call: TRBD2 (6 bases). Trimming removed 8 bases from V and 2 bases from J, with 15 bases in between. CDR3 length equals 14 residues. Written as DNA, the CDR3 is TGTGCCAGCCGTCCAGGCGGGACTCAAGAGACCCAGTACTTC. Encoded protein: CASRPGGTQETQYF.

This clonotype was found a few times. This chain links TRBV11-2 with TRBJ2-7, with 11 positions matching TRBD2. Germline CDR1 is SGHAT and CDR2 is FQNNGV. CDR3 length equals 15 residues. With 5 bases clipped from V and 4 bases from J, the junction kept 7 bases outside the gene matches. The CDR3 loop is CASSQTSGSWYEQYF. The CDR3 DNA is TGTGCCAGCAGCCAAACTAGCGGGAGCTGGTACGAGCAGTACTTC.

Points on this clonotype: Being one base from a much bigger clone, this may be a read error. The chain combines TRBV6-2 or TRBV6-3 with TRBJ2-7; 9 bases are a match to TRBD1. The CDR3 is 15 residues long. The V and J ends lost 6 bases and 6 bases, in that order; junction bases with no gene match: 12. CDR1 is MNHEY and CDR2 is SVGEGT in the germline V gene. The CDR3 reads CASSHKGQGSSEQYF. Written as DNA, the CDR3 is TGTGCCAGCAGCCATAAAGGACAGGGGTCGAGCGAGCAGTACTTC.

V usage is TRBV12-3 or TRBV12-4 and J usage is TRBJ1-5; D ambiguous. The CDR3 contains 12 residues. The ends were cut back, 8 bases at V and 7 bases at J, with 12 bases in the middle. CDR3 in DNA: TGTGCCAGCGGCTCGGGGTGGCAGCCCCAGCATTTT. It encodes CASGSGWQPQHF.